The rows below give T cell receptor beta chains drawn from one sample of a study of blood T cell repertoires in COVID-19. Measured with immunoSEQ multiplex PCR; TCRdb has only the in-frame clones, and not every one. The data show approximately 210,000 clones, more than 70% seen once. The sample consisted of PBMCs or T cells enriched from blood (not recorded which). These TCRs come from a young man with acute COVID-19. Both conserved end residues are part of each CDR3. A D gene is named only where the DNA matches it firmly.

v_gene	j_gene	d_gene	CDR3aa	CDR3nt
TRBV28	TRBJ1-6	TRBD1	CASSSPTGSSSPLHF	TGTGCCAGCTCGAGCCCGACAGGGTCGTCCTCACCCCTCCACTTT
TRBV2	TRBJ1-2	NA	CASSDSGLYGYTF	TGTGCCAGCAGTGATTCAGGACTCTATGGCTACACCTTC
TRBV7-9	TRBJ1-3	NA	CASSPQTVPGNTIYF	TGTGCCAGCAGCCCACAGACAGTTCCAGGAAACACCATATATTTT
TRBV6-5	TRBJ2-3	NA	CATLRGDTQYF	TGTGCCACCCTCCGGGGAGATACGCAGTATTTT
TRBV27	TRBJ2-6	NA	CASSQATGANVLTF	TGTGCCAGCAGCCAGGCTACTGGGGCCAACGTCCTGACTTTC
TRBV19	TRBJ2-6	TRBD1	CASSVGQGTGANVLTF	TGTGCCAGTAGTGTCGGACAGGGGACCGGGGCCAACGTCCTGACTTTC
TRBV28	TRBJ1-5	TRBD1	CASRPQGKWRNQPQHF	TGTGCCAGCAGACCACAGGGGAAGTGGCGCAATCAGCCCCAGCATTTT
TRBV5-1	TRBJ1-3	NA	CASSSTTGVTGNTIYF	TGCGCCAGCAGCTCAACCACAGGAGTAACAGGAAACACCATATATTTT
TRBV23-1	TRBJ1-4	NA	CASSRTGQSPRANEKLFF	TGCGCCAGCAGTCGGACCGGACAGTCTCCGCGGGCAAATGAAAAACTGTTTTTT
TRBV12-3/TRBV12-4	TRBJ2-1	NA	CASRTIKGWFF	TGTGCCAGCAGGACGATAAAGGGGTGGTTCTTC
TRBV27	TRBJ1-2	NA	CASSLRENYGYTF	TGTGCCAGCAGTTTACGGGAGAACTATGGCTACACCTTC
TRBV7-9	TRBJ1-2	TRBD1	CASSLLGQKNYGYTF	TGTGCCAGCAGCTTATTGGGACAGAAAAACTATGGCTACACCTTC
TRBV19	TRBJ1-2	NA	CASSPAVADGYTF	TGTGCCAGTAGTCCTGCTGTTGCGGATGGCTACACCTTC